Shown below are 2 T cell receptor beta chains from a single sample sequenced in a study of cytomegalovirus exposure and HLA in healthy donors. 60 Vbeta and 13 Jbeta primers were used in PCR. Measured with immunoSEQ multiplex PCR; TCRdb has only the in-frame clones, and not every one. The repertoire includes around 99,000 clones, over 65% of them detected once, and around 15% sits in the top ten. Material for sequencing was PBMCs. The origin of the receptors is a woman in her 40s in good health and CMV-seropositive.

V gene TRBV9 combines with J gene TRBJ2-1; 7 nucleotides match TRBD1. CDR3 length: 14 amino acids. V was pared by 4 bases and J by 5 bases, with 6 bases of the junction left unmatched. Germline V lookup: CDR1 SGDLS, CDR2 YYNGEE. The CDR3 region is CASSTRQGNNEQFF. The CDR3 region has the DNA TGTGCCAGCAGCACCCGACAGGGCAACAATGAGCAGTTCTTC.

This chain links TRBV30 with TRBJ1-5, with D perhaps TRBD1 (5 bases). With 3 bases removed from V and 5 bases from J, the gap between germline ends came to 14 bases. Germline V gives CDR1 GTSNPN, CDR2 SVGIG (reference sequence). The CDR3 contains 14 residues. DNA for the CDR3: TGTGCCTGGAGCCAGGGTGTGTTCGATCAGCCCCAGCATTTT. Amino acids: CAWSQGVFDQPQHF.